One and the same sample provided the 22 T cell receptor beta chains below, sequenced in a study of siplizumab effects on memory and regulatory T cells. Assay used: immunoSEQ multiplex PCR; TCRdb lists only in-frame clones, some missing. The repertoire holds under 100,000 clones, around 94% seen once, with approximately 1.5% in the top ten. Input material: non-Treg CD4+ T cells sorted from blood. The receptors derive from a human donor in good health.

CDR3 residues: CASRRTGYGDIQYF. The CDR3 DNA reads TGTGCCAGCAGGCGTACAGGGTATGGAGACATTCAGTACTTC. This chain connects TRBV6-5 to TRBJ2-4; maybe TRBD1 (6 bases). Between the trimmed V and J ends, which lost 6 bases and 8 bases, there was a span of 17 bases. Germline CDR1 MNHEY, CDR2 SVGAGI. This CDR3 contains 14 residues.

The chain couples TRBV18 to TRBJ2-7, with D possibly being TRBD1 or TRBD2 (5 bases each). Per germline, CDR1 KGHSH and CDR2 LQKENI. The CDR3 spans 15 residues. V lost 3 bases to trimming and J lost 0 bases, with 12 bases between them. CDR3 region: CASSPPAGSSYEQYF. CDR3 nucleotide sequence: TGTGCCAGCTCACCCCCCGCAGGGAGCTCCTACGAGCAGTACTTC.

The genes are TRBV10-2 and TRBJ2-1; tentative D call: TRBD2 (5 bases). V lost 5 bases to trimming and J lost 5 bases, with 7 bases between them. The CDR3 is made up of 12 amino acids. Per the germline V gene, CDR1 is WSHSY and CDR2 is SAAADI. The CDR3 DNA is TGCGCCAGCAGTTCGACTAACAATGAGCAGTTCTTC. This codes for CASSSTNNEQFF.

The V and J genes are TRBV5-4 and TRBJ2-2; a possible D gene is TRBD1 (6 bases). The CDR3 is made up of 19 amino acids. Per germline, CDR1 SGHNT and CDR2 YYREEE (reference sequence). V was trimmed by 4 bases and J by 4 bases, leaving 26 bases between them. CDR3 sequence: CASSPGVASRQVSTGELFF. The CDR3 nucleotides read TGTGCCAGCAGCCCTGGGGTCGCCTCCCGACAGGTTAGCACCGGGGAGCTGTTTTTT.

V is TRBV6-1 and J is TRBJ2-7; no clear D gene. Germline V gene sequence: CDR1 MNHNS, CDR2 SASEGT. The CDR3 loop spans 11 amino acids. V lost 8 bases, J lost 2 bases, and 7 bases lay in between. In DNA, the CDR3 is TGTGCCAGCGGACGGCCCTACGAGCAGTACTTC. It is translated as CASGRPYEQYF.

The gene calls are TRBV28 and TRBJ2-5; 10 positions agree with TRBD1. CDR1 and CDR2 from the germline V gene are MDHEN and SYDVKM. Losses at the gene ends were 4 bases for V and 5 bases for J; bases not matched to a gene: 13. This CDR3 region has 17 residues. This chain's CDR3 is CASSSRDRGSMRETQYF. The CDR3 coding sequence is TGTGCCAGCAGTTCCCGGGACAGGGGTTCAATGAGGGAGACCCAGTACTTC.

The chain recombines TRBV30 with TRBJ2-3; the D is unclear. V was trimmed by 5 bases and J by 4 bases, leaving 10 bases between them. The germline V gene has CDR1 GTSNPN and CDR2 SVGIG (reference sequence). This CDR3 has 12 residues. DNA of the CDR3: TGTGCCTGGCTCGGCTCGCCAGATACGCAGTATTTT. This codes for CAWLGSPDTQYF.

The chain employs TRBV7-9 and TRBJ2-1; 11 nucleotides line up with TRBD2. The CDR3 is made up of 16 amino acids. Trimming took 1 base from V and 8 from J; bases not matched to a gene: 7. Per germline, CDR1 SEHNR and CDR2 FQNEAQ (reference sequence). The CDR3 is CASSLELAGVLDEQFF. The CDR3 coding sequence is TGTGCCAGCAGCTTAGAACTAGCGGGAGTGTTGGATGAGCAGTTCTTC.

In its sample, this clone was seen a few times. The chain is built from TRBV7-9 and TRBJ2-7; D may be TRBD1 (6 bases). V was trimmed by 5 bases and J by 1 base, leaving 18 bases between them. The CDR3 extends over 16 amino acids. CDR1 and CDR2 from the germline V gene are SEHNR and FQNEAQ (reference sequence). CDR3 protein: CASSRAPAGASYEQYF. CDR3 DNA: TGTGCCAGCAGCCGGGCTCCCGCAGGGGCGTCCTACGAGCAGTACTTC.

Only one count was recorded for this clone. The chain carries TRBV19 and TRBJ2-5, with TRBD1 as a possible D gene (5 bases). Trimming pared 2 bases from V and 3 bases from J, leaving 13 bases between. Germline-derived CDR1 and CDR2 are LNHDA and SQIVND (reference sequence). This CDR3 contains 15 residues. The CDR3 loop is CASSIRVGAKETQYF. In nucleotides, the CDR3 is TGTGCCAGTAGTATAAGAGTAGGGGCGAAAGAGACCCAGTACTTC.

This chain connects TRBV9 to TRBJ2-1; possibly TRBD1 for D (6 bases). Germline CDR1 reads SGDLS; CDR2 reads YYNGEE. The V end lost 1 base, the J end lost 7 bases, and 18 bases lay between the germline ends. CDR3 size: 16 residues. Here the CDR3 reads CASSVRLRAQGNEQFF. CDR3 nucleotide sequence: TGTGCCAGCAGCGTACGGCTTCGGGCCCAGGGGAATGAGCAGTTCTTC.

The chain uses TRBV5-1 and TRBJ2-1; D possibly uses TRBD1 or TRBD2 (5 bases each). The CDR3 loop spans 13 amino acids. Trimming removed 2 bases from V and 6 bases from J, with 9 bases in between. The germline gives CDR1 SGHRS, CDR2 YFSETQ. The CDR3 DNA is TGCGCCAGCAGCTTTACCGGGACCAATGAGCAGTTCTTC. Translating gives CASSFTGTNEQFF.

The chain uses TRBV6-1 and TRBJ2-3; TRBD2 aligns across 8 bases. Germline V lookup: CDR1 MNHNS, CDR2 SASEGT. Germline trimming cut 4 bases from V and 2 bases from J; bases unmatched to any gene: 8. The CDR3 has 16 amino acids. The CDR3 nucleotides read TGTGCCAGCAGTGGGAGATTAGCGGGATCCACAGATACGCAGTATTTT. This encodes CASSGRLAGSTDTQYF.

The chain couples TRBV27 to TRBJ1-6; no definite D call. V lost 3 bases and J lost 8, with 14 bases in between. This CDR3 is built from 15 residues. Per germline, CDR1 MNHEY and CDR2 SMNVEV (reference sequence). In DNA form, the CDR3 reads TGTGCCAGCAGTTTTATAGTAGGGCTTGATTCACCCCTCCACTTT. This sequence encodes CASSFIVGLDSPLHF.

The rearrangement links TRBV19 to TRBJ1-5, with 9 bases identical to TRBD1. Germline CDR1 LNHDA, CDR2 SQIVND (reference sequence). The V segment lost 5 bases and the J segment 2 bases; nucleotides outside the gene matches: 4. The CDR3 is 15 residues long. The CDR3, as DNA: TGTGCCAGTAGTCCGGACAGGGGTCGCAATCAGCCCCAGCATTTT. Protein product: CASSPDRGRNQPQHF.

The rearrangement uses TRBV6-5 and TRBJ2-3; 8 bases match TRBD2. Germline V gives CDR1 MNHEY, CDR2 SVGAGI. This CDR3 has 11 amino acids. With 10 bases clipped from V and 8 bases from J, the junction kept 5 bases outside the gene matches. In DNA form, the CDR3 reads TGTGCCACCGTCGGGGGGGGTACGCAGTATTTT. Encoded protein: CATVGGGTQYF.

The gene calls are TRBV9 and TRBJ1-2; D is unresolved. V was trimmed by 0 bases and J by 8 bases, leaving 11 bases between them. The germline V gene has CDR1 SGDLS and CDR2 YYNGEE. The CDR3 runs to 13 residues. CDR3 amino acids: CASSVDPLEGYTF. CDR3 coding DNA: TGTGCCAGCAGCGTAGACCCCTTGGAAGGCTACACCTTC.

The chain employs TRBV19 and TRBJ1-1; D gene uncertain. The germline V gene has CDR1 LNHDA and CDR2 SQIVND (reference sequence). CDR3 size: 13 residues. Trimming pared 3 bases from V and 1 base from J, leaving 6 bases between. CDR3 nucleotide sequence: TGTGCCAGTAGTATGTACAGGAACACTGAAGCTTTCTTT. Translating gives CASSMYRNTEAFF.

This chain joins TRBV7-3 and TRBJ2-5, with a tentative D call TRBD2 (7 bases). Per the germline V gene, CDR1 is SGHTA and CDR2 is FQGTGA. Trimming left V 5 bases short and J 4 bases short, with 26 bases between. The CDR3 length is 18 residues. The CDR3 loop reads CASSRVGFAGAEGETQYF. CDR3 nucleotide sequence: TGTGCCAGCAGCCGAGTGGGATTCGCGGGGGCCGAAGGAGAGACCCAGTACTTC.

The chain has TRBV19 and TRBJ1-2, with a weak D call TRBD1 (5 bases). With 1 base removed from V and 7 bases from J, the gap between germline ends came to 13 bases. The CDR3 has 14 residues. Germline V CDR1 and CDR2: LNHDA, SQIVND (reference sequence). CDR3 nucleotides: TGTGCCAGTAGTATAGGGCGCTTGGGACTTGGCTACACCTTC. Residues: CASSIGRLGLGYTF.

The gene calls are TRBV2 and TRBJ2-1; TRBD2 agrees at 9 bases. The germline CDR1 and CDR2 sequences are SNHLY and FYNNEI. With 6 bases clipped from V and 0 bases from J, the junction kept 18 bases outside the gene matches. This CDR3 comprises 20 residues. CDR3 nucleotides: TGTGCCAGCAGACAAATAGGATGGCTAGCGGGGAATAGCTCCTACAATGAGCAGTTCTTC. This sequence encodes CASRQIGWLAGNSSYNEQFF. The full variable domain, with the rest looked up from reference TRBV2 and TRBJ2-1, is EPEVTQTPSHQVTQMGQEVILRCVPISNHLYFYWYRQILGQKVEFLVSFYNNEISEKSEIFDDQFSVERPDGSNFTLKIRSTKLEDSAMYFCASRQIGWLAGNSSYNEQFFGPGTRLTVL.

J is TRBJ1-5 and V is TRBV6-6, with 7 bases matching TRBD1. Germline CDR1 is MNHNY and CDR2 is SVGAGI (reference sequence). The CDR3 is made up of 14 amino acids. J lost 1 base, V lost 6 bases, and 3 bases had no gene match. CDR3 residues: CASRDRESNQPQHF. The CDR3 region has the DNA TGTGCCAGCAGAGACAGGGAGAGCAATCAGCCCCAGCATTTT.